These T cell receptor beta chains were read from a single sample in a study of cytotoxic CD8 clonotypes in ibrutinib-treated CLL. TCRdb keeps only in-frame clones here, not all; method: immunoSEQ multiplex PCR. This table has 200,000 to 250,000 clones, roughly 65% appearing once. The starting material was PBMCs, obtained after 12 months of ibrutinib treatment. These receptors were obtained from a human donor with chronic lymphocytic leukemia. Both conserved end residues are part of each CDR3. The D gene is left open where the match is weak. Clone size is not always given. Where it is, it says once, few, many or a class for expanded clones.

cdr3_aa: CASSQEWALALGQETQYF; cdr3_nt: TGCGCCAGCAGCCAAGAATGGGCCCTAGCCCTGGGGCAAGAGACCCAGTACTTC; clone_size: .; j_call: TRBJ2-5; d_call: .; v_call: TRBV4-1
cdr3_aa: CASSGTGVNYGYTF; cdr3_nt: TGTGCCAGCAGCGGGACAGGGGTTAACTATGGCTACACCTTC; clone_size: few; j_call: TRBJ1-2; d_call: TRBD1; v_call: TRBV9
cdr3_aa: CASSQDRDEQFF; cdr3_nt: TGTGCCAGCAGTCAAGACAGGGACGAGCAGTTCTTC; clone_size: .; j_call: TRBJ2-1; d_call: TRBD1; v_call: TRBV28
cdr3_aa: CASSYYSGTKRSYTF; cdr3_nt: TGTGCCAGCAGTTACTACTCCGGGACGAAGCGTTCATACACCTTC; clone_size: .; j_call: TRBJ1-2; d_call: .; v_call: TRBV6-5
cdr3_aa: CASSRLAGVDTQYF; cdr3_nt: TGTGCCAGCAGCCGACTAGCGGGGGTGGATACGCAGTATTTT; clone_size: .; j_call: TRBJ2-3; d_call: TRBD2; v_call: TRBV6-5
cdr3_aa: CASSLSSPRGSPLHF; cdr3_nt: TGTGCCAGCAGTCTCAGTTCCCCTAGGGGGTCACCCCTCCACTTT; clone_size: .; j_call: TRBJ1-6; d_call: .; v_call: TRBV6-5
cdr3_aa: CASSLTAGTNYGYTF; cdr3_nt: TGTGCCAGCAGCTTAACGGCTGGGACTAACTATGGCTACACCTTC; clone_size: .; j_call: TRBJ1-2; d_call: .; v_call: TRBV7-3
cdr3_aa: CASSLLETQYF; cdr3_nt: TGTGCCAGCAGCTTGTTGGAGACCCAGTACTTC; clone_size: .; j_call: TRBJ2-5; d_call: .; v_call: TRBV5-6
cdr3_aa: CASSLYRSGTDTQYF; cdr3_nt: TGCGCCAGCAGCCTATACCGTAGTGGCACAGATACGCAGTATTTT; clone_size: .; j_call: TRBJ2-3; d_call: .; v_call: TRBV5-1
cdr3_aa: CASSSPGGPDEKLFF; cdr3_nt: TGTGCCAGCAGTTCCCCCGGCGGGCCTGATGAAAAACTGTTTTTT; clone_size: .; j_call: TRBJ1-4; d_call: .; v_call: TRBV28
cdr3_aa: CSAWGTGSNGYTF; cdr3_nt: TGCAGCGCCTGGGGGACAGGGTCTAATGGCTACACCTTC; clone_size: few; j_call: TRBJ1-2; d_call: TRBD1; v_call: TRBV29-1
cdr3_aa: CASSLAAQGSYNEQFF; cdr3_nt: TGTGCCAGCAGCTTGGCCGCACAGGGCTCCTACAATGAGCAGTTCTTC; clone_size: .; j_call: TRBJ2-1; d_call: .; v_call: TRBV5-6
cdr3_aa: CASSPRSGDTEAFF; cdr3_nt: TGTGCCAGCTCACCAAGGTCGGGGGACACTGAAGCTTTCTTT; clone_size: .; j_call: TRBJ1-1; d_call: .; v_call: TRBV18
cdr3_aa: CASSSVRGREKLFF; cdr3_nt: .; clone_size: .; j_call: TRBJ1-4; d_call: .; v_call: TRBV19
cdr3_aa: CASAPTPGNTEAFF; cdr3_nt: TGTGCCAGCGCACCCACCCCAGGGAACACTGAAGCTTTCTTT; clone_size: .; j_call: TRBJ1-1; d_call: .; v_call: TRBV7-3
cdr3_aa: CASSPLAGLRQFF; cdr3_nt: TGTGCCAGCAGTCCACTAGCGGGGCTTCGGCAGTTCTTC; clone_size: .; j_call: TRBJ2-1; d_call: TRBD2; v_call: TRBV6-4
cdr3_aa: CASSWTGVETQYF; cdr3_nt: TGTGCCAGCAGCTGGACAGGGGTCGAGACCCAGTACTTC; clone_size: .; j_call: TRBJ2-5; d_call: TRBD1; v_call: TRBV7-2
cdr3_aa: CASSLVPTNRLTTNEKLFF; cdr3_nt: TGTGCCAGCAGCTTAGTCCCCACTAATAGGCTTACCACTAATGAAAAACTGTTTTTT; clone_size: .; j_call: TRBJ1-4; d_call: .; v_call: TRBV7-9
cdr3_aa: CASSLPQQGRNPEAFF; cdr3_nt: TGTGCCAGCAGCTTACCCCAACAGGGTAGGAACCCTGAAGCTTTCTTT; clone_size: few; j_call: TRBJ1-1; d_call: .; v_call: TRBV11-2
cdr3_aa: CASSRGRYNTEAFF; cdr3_nt: TGTGCCAGCAGCCGAGGCAGGTATAACACTGAAGCTTTCTTT; clone_size: .; j_call: TRBJ1-1; d_call: .; v_call: TRBV6-5
cdr3_aa: CASSLQGATEAFF; cdr3_nt: TGTGCCAGCAGTTTGCAGGGGGCCACTGAAGCTTTCTTT; clone_size: few; j_call: TRBJ1-1; d_call: TRBD1; v_call: TRBV28
cdr3_aa: CASIPSLRDADTQYF; cdr3_nt: TGTGCCAGCATCCCTTCATTAAGGGACGCAGATACGCAGTATTTT; clone_size: .; j_call: TRBJ2-3; d_call: .; v_call: TRBV6-6
cdr3_aa: CASSVLCGYTF; cdr3_nt: TGTGCCAGCAGCGTTCTTTGTGGCTACACCTTC; clone_size: .; j_call: TRBJ1-2; d_call: .; v_call: TRBV9
cdr3_aa: CASRTLVAYNEQFF; cdr3_nt: TGTGCCAGCAGGACTCTAGTTGCCTACAATGAGCAGTTCTTC; clone_size: .; j_call: TRBJ2-1; d_call: .; v_call: TRBV6-5
cdr3_aa: CSVLVGTEAFF; cdr3_nt: TGCAGCGTCCTCGTTGGGACTGAAGCTTTCTTT; clone_size: .; j_call: TRBJ1-1; d_call: .; v_call: TRBV29-1
cdr3_aa: CASSTQQGLHGEQFF; cdr3_nt: TGCGCCAGCAGCACCCAACAGGGCTTGCATGGTGAGCAGTTCTTC; clone_size: .; j_call: TRBJ2-1; d_call: .; v_call: TRBV4-1
cdr3_aa: CAWSNGFGGYTF; cdr3_nt: TGTGCCTGGAGTAACGGCTTCGGGGGCTACACCTTC; clone_size: few; j_call: TRBJ1-2; d_call: .; v_call: TRBV30
cdr3_aa: CASSIRRGHQETQYF; cdr3_nt: TGTGCCAGTAGTATAAGGCGGGGGCACCAAGAGACCCAGTACTTC; clone_size: once; j_call: TRBJ2-5; d_call: .; v_call: TRBV19
cdr3_aa: CASSSRSVRGGLHEQFF; cdr3_nt: TGTGCCAGCAGCTCCCGGTCGGTCCGGGGGGGCCTACATGAGCAGTTCTTC; clone_size: few; j_call: TRBJ2-1; d_call: TRBD2; v_call: TRBV5-4
cdr3_aa: CASSTDRVGADTQYF; cdr3_nt: TGTGCCAGCAGCACAGACAGGGTTGGAGCAGATACGCAGTATTTT; clone_size: .; j_call: TRBJ2-3; d_call: TRBD1; v_call: TRBV6-1
cdr3_aa: CASSLGFNQETQYF; cdr3_nt: TGTGCTAGCAGCCTAGGATTCAACCAAGAGACCCAGTACTTC; clone_size: .; j_call: TRBJ2-5; d_call: .; v_call: TRBV7-7
cdr3_aa: CATSRGGARNTEAFF; cdr3_nt: TGTGCCACCAGCAGGGGGGGTGCCAGGAACACTGAAGCTTTCTTT; clone_size: .; j_call: TRBJ1-1; d_call: .; v_call: TRBV15
cdr3_aa: CASSQRTGYGYTF; cdr3_nt: TGCGCCAGCAGCCAAAGGACAGGCTATGGCTACACCTTC; clone_size: .; j_call: TRBJ1-2; d_call: TRBD1; v_call: TRBV4-3
cdr3_aa: CSAGTLQETQYF; cdr3_nt: TGCAGCGCGGGGACGCTCCAAGAGACCCAGTACTTC; clone_size: .; j_call: TRBJ2-5; d_call: .; v_call: TRBV29-1
cdr3_aa: CASSQVVGWTYEQYF; cdr3_nt: TGCGCCAGCAGCCAAGTTGTCGGGTGGACCTACGAGCAGTACTTC; clone_size: .; j_call: TRBJ2-7; d_call: .; v_call: TRBV4-3
cdr3_aa: CASRYLAGATGELFF; cdr3_nt: TGCGCCAGCAGATATCTAGCGGGAGCCACCGGGGAGCTGTTTTTT; clone_size: .; j_call: TRBJ2-2; d_call: TRBD2; v_call: TRBV5-1
cdr3_aa: CSVFGQGVIYNEQFF; cdr3_nt: TGCAGCGTTTTCGGACAGGGGGTGATTTACAATGAGCAGTTCTTC; clone_size: .; j_call: TRBJ2-1; d_call: TRBD1; v_call: TRBV29-1
cdr3_aa: CASRGQGNQPQHF; cdr3_nt: TGTGCCAGCAGGGGACAGGGGAATCAGCCCCAGCATTTT; clone_size: .; j_call: TRBJ1-5; d_call: TRBD1; v_call: TRBV27
cdr3_aa: CASTVQATSTDTQYF; cdr3_nt: TGCGCCAGCACCGTTCAAGCTACTAGCACAGATACGCAGTATTTT; clone_size: .; j_call: TRBJ2-3; d_call: .; v_call: TRBV5-1
cdr3_aa: CAWSAGQSTNQPQHF; cdr3_nt: TGTGCCTGGAGTGCGGGACAATCAACCAATCAGCCCCAGCATTTT; clone_size: few; j_call: TRBJ1-5; d_call: .; v_call: TRBV30
cdr3_aa: CASSLSGGTYNEQFF; cdr3_nt: TGCGCCAGCAGCTTGAGCGGGGGCACTTACAATGAGCAGTTCTTC; clone_size: .; j_call: TRBJ2-1; d_call: TRBD2; v_call: TRBV5-1
cdr3_aa: CASSYSPGAYGYTF; cdr3_nt: TGTGCCAGCAGTTACTCCCCAGGGGCGTATGGCTACACCTTC; clone_size: few; j_call: TRBJ1-2; d_call: .; v_call: TRBV6-5
cdr3_aa: CASSRRDTRTDTQYF; cdr3_nt: TGCGCCAGCAGCCGGCGGGACACCCGCACAGATACGCAGTATTTT; clone_size: .; j_call: TRBJ2-3; d_call: .; v_call: TRBV4-3
cdr3_aa: CASKGTPSDTQYF; cdr3_nt: TGTGCCAGCAAAGGGACCCCGTCGGATACGCAGTATTTT; clone_size: .; j_call: TRBJ2-3; d_call: .; v_call: TRBV9
cdr3_aa: CASSLGGLSSYNEQFF; cdr3_nt: TGTGCCAGCAGCTTGGGGGGGCTGAGCTCCTACAATGAGCAGTTCTTC; clone_size: few; j_call: TRBJ2-1; d_call: .; v_call: TRBV5-8
cdr3_aa: CASKGSSFGQKLNNEQFF; cdr3_nt: TGTGCCAGCAAGGGGTCGTCCTTTGGCCAGAAACTCAACAATGAGCAGTTCTTC; clone_size: .; j_call: TRBJ2-1; d_call: .; v_call: TRBV28
cdr3_aa: CASSARDRSSYEQYF; cdr3_nt: TGTGCCAGCAGTGCCCGGGACAGGAGCTCCTACGAGCAGTACTTC; clone_size: few; j_call: TRBJ2-7; d_call: TRBD1; v_call: TRBV6-1
cdr3_aa: CASSQTGLETQYF; cdr3_nt: TGTGCCAGCAGCCAGACAGGGTTGGAGACCCAGTACTTC; clone_size: .; j_call: TRBJ2-5; d_call: TRBD1; v_call: TRBV28
cdr3_aa: CASSRPGDKAIYGYTF; cdr3_nt: TGTGCCAGCAGCCGGCCCGGGGACAAAGCCATCTATGGCTACACCTTC; clone_size: .; j_call: TRBJ1-2; d_call: .; v_call: TRBV28
cdr3_aa: CAISPPGNTEAFF; cdr3_nt: TGTGCCATCAGTCCACCAGGCAACACTGAAGCTTTCTTT; clone_size: .; j_call: TRBJ1-1; d_call: .; v_call: TRBV10-3
cdr3_aa: CASSEVSAGGRETQYF; cdr3_nt: TGTGCCAGCAGTGAAGTCTCGGCGGGGGGGAGAGAGACCCAGTACTTC; clone_size: few; j_call: TRBJ2-5; d_call: TRBD2; v_call: TRBV6-1
cdr3_aa: CASGLSYGYTF; cdr3_nt: TGTGCCAGCGGATTAAGCTATGGCTACACCTTC; clone_size: few; j_call: TRBJ1-2; d_call: .; v_call: TRBV6-5
cdr3_aa: CSVARGPEQYF; cdr3_nt: TGCAGCGTTGCAAGGGGTCCCGAGCAGTACTTC; clone_size: .; j_call: TRBJ2-7; d_call: .; v_call: TRBV29-1
cdr3_aa: CASSTSGPSSYNEQFF; cdr3_nt: TGCGCCAGCAGCACCAGCGGCCCTAGCTCCTACAATGAGCAGTTCTTC; clone_size: .; j_call: TRBJ2-1; d_call: .; v_call: TRBV5-1
cdr3_aa: CATSRDSNRGPQPQHF; cdr3_nt: TGTGCCACCAGCAGAGACTCGAACAGGGGTCCTCAGCCCCAGCATTTT; clone_size: .; j_call: TRBJ1-5; d_call: TRBD1; v_call: TRBV15
cdr3_aa: CASSVDAALGYGYTF; cdr3_nt: TGTGCCAGCAGCGTCGACGCCGCATTGGGCTATGGCTACACCTTC; clone_size: .; j_call: TRBJ1-2; d_call: .; v_call: TRBV9
cdr3_aa: CASSYSFDPGANVLTF; cdr3_nt: TGTGCCAGCAGCTATTCGTTTGACCCTGGGGCCAACGTCCTGACTTTC; clone_size: .; j_call: TRBJ2-6; d_call: .; v_call: TRBV7-8
cdr3_aa: CASSLGWGYEQYF; cdr3_nt: TGTGCCAGCAGCTTAGGCTGGGGGTACGAGCAGTACTTC; clone_size: .; j_call: TRBJ2-7; d_call: .; v_call: TRBV7-6
cdr3_aa: CAWSFFDRGVTEAFF; cdr3_nt: TGTGCCTGGAGTTTCTTCGACAGAGGAGTCACTGAAGCTTTCTTT; clone_size: .; j_call: TRBJ1-1; d_call: .; v_call: TRBV30